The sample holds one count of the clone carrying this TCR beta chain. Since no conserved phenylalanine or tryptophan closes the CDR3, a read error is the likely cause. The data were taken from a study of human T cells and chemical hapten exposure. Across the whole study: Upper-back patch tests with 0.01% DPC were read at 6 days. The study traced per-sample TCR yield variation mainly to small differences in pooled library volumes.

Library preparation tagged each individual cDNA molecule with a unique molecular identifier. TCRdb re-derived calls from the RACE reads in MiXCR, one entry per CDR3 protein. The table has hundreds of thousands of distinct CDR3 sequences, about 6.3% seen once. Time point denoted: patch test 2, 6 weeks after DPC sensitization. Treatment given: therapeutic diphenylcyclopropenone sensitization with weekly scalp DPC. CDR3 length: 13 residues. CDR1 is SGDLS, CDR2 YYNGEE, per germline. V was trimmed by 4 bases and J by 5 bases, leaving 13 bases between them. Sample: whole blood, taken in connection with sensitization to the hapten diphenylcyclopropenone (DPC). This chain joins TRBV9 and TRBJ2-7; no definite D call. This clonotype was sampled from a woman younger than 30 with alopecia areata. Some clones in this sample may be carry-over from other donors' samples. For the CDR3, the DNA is TGTGCCAGCAGCCCACCGGAGACGGACGAGCAGTACTCC. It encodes CASSPPETDEQYS.